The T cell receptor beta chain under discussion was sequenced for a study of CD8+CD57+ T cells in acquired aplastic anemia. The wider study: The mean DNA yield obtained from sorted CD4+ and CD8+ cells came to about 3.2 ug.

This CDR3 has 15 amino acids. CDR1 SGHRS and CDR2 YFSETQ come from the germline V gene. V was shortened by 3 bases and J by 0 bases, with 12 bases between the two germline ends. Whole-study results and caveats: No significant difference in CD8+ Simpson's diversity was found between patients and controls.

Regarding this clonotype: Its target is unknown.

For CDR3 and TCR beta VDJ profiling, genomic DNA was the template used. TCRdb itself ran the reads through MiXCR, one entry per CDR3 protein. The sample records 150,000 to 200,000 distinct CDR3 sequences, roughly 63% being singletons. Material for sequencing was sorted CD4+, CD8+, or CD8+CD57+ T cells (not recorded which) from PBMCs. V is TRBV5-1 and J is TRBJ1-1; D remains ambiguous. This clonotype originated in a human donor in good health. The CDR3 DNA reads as TGCGCCAGCAGCTCTTCCTTGGGCCTGAACACTGAAGCTTTCTTT. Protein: CASSSSLGLNTEAFF.